Below, 27 T cell receptor beta chains from the same sample are listed, as sequenced in a study of a mutant IDH1 vaccine in newly diagnosed glioma. Indicated time point: week 5, during vaccination. Each vaccine dose was 300 ug of mutant IDH1 20-mer peptide, with topical imiquimod. The antigens of these receptors remain unknown. The method was immunoSEQ multiplex PCR; TCRdb's version includes in-frame clones alone and lacks a portion of them. This sample has about 30,000 clones; around 87% occur once, and the top ten carry about 3.5%. Material: peripheral blood mononuclear cells (PBMCs), obtained from a glioma patient whose treatment included an IDH1 peptide vaccine. These receptors were obtained from a woman in her thirties or forties with glioma. Some clones in this sample may be carry-over from other donors' samples.

The DNA of the CDR3 is TGTGCCAGCAGACCCACAGGGGTCGGTGAAAAACTGTTTTTT. It encodes CASRPTGVGEKLFF. The chain joins TRBV11-2 to TRBJ1-4, with 7 bases aligning to TRBD1. Trimming at V came to 6 bases and at J to 7 bases, leaving 8 bases not matched to a gene. CDR3 size: 14 residues. Looked up from germline, CDR1 is SGHAT and CDR2 is FQNNGV.

The rearrangement links TRBV7-2 to TRBJ2-3; D is perhaps TRBD1 (5 bases). V lost 5 bases and J lost 4, with 13 bases in between. The V gene's germline CDR1 is SGHTA and CDR2 FQGNSA. The CDR3 runs to 14 residues. The DNA of the CDR3 is TGTGCCAGCAGCCATAGGGGATTCCCAGATACGCAGTATTTT. Translated: CASSHRGFPDTQYF.

V is TRBV7-3 and J is TRBJ1-1; D is undetermined. V lost 5 bases to trimming and J lost 1 base, with 11 bases between them. The CDR3 runs to 14 residues. Germline V gene lookup returns CDR1 SGHTA and CDR2 FQGTGA. This CDR3 reads CASSQEARNTEAFF. The CDR3 DNA sequence: TGTGCCAGCAGCCAGGAGGCCCGGAACACTGAAGCTTTCTTT.

This clone appeared a few times. The chain couples TRBV13 to TRBJ2-1; the D is unclear. The germline gives CDR1 PRHDT, CDR2 FYEKMQ (reference sequence). V lost 8 bases and J 12 bases, leaving 17 bases between the germline ends. The CDR3 runs to 12 residues. In DNA, the CDR3 is TGTGCCAGCGGCACTCTCGGACGCGGGCAGTTCTTC. It is translated as CASGTLGRGQFF.

The chain combines TRBV28 with TRBJ1-5; D ambiguous. The CDR3 is 13 residues long. V was clipped by 4 bases and J by 5 bases, with 9 bases between them. Germline CDR1 MDHEN, CDR2 SYDVKM. The CDR3 loop is CASSWQSHQPQHF. Here the CDR3 DNA reads TGTGCCAGCAGTTGGCAGAGTCATCAGCCCCAGCATTTT.

The chain is built from TRBV28 and TRBJ1-1; TRBD1 might be the D (6 bases). V gave up 8 bases and J gave up 10 bases, with 20 bases separating them. Germline lookup yields CDR1 MDHEN and CDR2 SYDVKM. The CDR3 runs 13 residues. CDR3 sequence reads: CASQMGGGLPAFF. DNA of the CDR3: TGTGCCAGCCAAATGGGGGGCGGCCTTCCAGCTTTCTTT.

The chain couples TRBV29-1 to TRBJ1-1, with D possibly being TRBD1 (5 bases). Per germline, CDR1 SQVTM and CDR2 ANQGSEA. V gave up 2 bases and J gave up 4 bases, with 14 bases separating them. The CDR3 spans 14 residues. The CDR3 protein is CSVELGKGATEAFF. The CDR3 region has the DNA TGCAGCGTTGAACTGGGTAAAGGGGCCACTGAAGCTTTCTTT.

This CDR3 reads CASSLGQFTEAFF. CDR3 nucleotide sequence: TGTGCCAGTAGCCTGGGCCAGTTCACTGAAGCTTTCTTT. V usage is TRBV19 and J usage is TRBJ1-1; D gene ambiguous. Looked up from germline, CDR1 is LNHDA and CDR2 is SQIVND (reference sequence). V was pared by 6 bases and J by 4 bases, with 12 bases between. The CDR3 totals 13 residues.

The chain employs TRBV9 and TRBJ1-3, with D perhaps matching TRBD1 (6 bases). This CDR3 has 16 amino acids. Per germline, CDR1 SGDLS and CDR2 YYNGEE. Trimming removed 0 bases from V and 0 bases from J, with 10 bases in between. CDR3 loop: CASSVAPQGSGNTIYF. The CDR3 DNA is TGTGCCAGCAGCGTAGCCCCACAGGGCTCTGGAAACACCATATATTTT.

V and J are TRBV7-6 and TRBJ2-7, with 7 positions matching TRBD1. The CDR3 has 12 residues. The V gene's germline CDR1 is SGHVS and CDR2 FNYEAQ. V lost 5 bases and J lost 5; bases outside the gene matches: 3. As DNA, the CDR3 is TGTGCCAGCAGCCCCGGGACAGACGAGCAGTACTTC. This gives the protein CASSPGTDEQYF.

The chain recombines TRBV7-2 with TRBJ1-6, with D tentatively TRBD1 (6 bases). Germline CDR1 SGHTA, CDR2 FQGNSA. This CDR3 has 17 amino acids. The V gene lost 5 bases and the J gene lost 9 bases, with 23 bases spanning the gap. The CDR3 sequence is CASSLLGAGGMVSPLHF. The CDR3 DNA reads as TGTGCCAGCAGCCTATTGGGGGCAGGAGGGATGGTTTCACCCCTCCACTTT.

The chain couples TRBV11-2 to TRBJ1-2; unclear D gene. Germline V gives CDR1 SGHAT, CDR2 FQNNGV. V lost 4 bases and J 3 bases, leaving 9 bases between the germline ends. This CDR3 is built from 13 residues. CDR3 nucleotide sequence: TGTGCCAGCAGCTCCGGGCCCTACTATGGCTACACCTTC. Translation gives CASSSGPYYGYTF. The complete variable domain, with remaining parts taken from reference TRBV11-2 and TRBJ1-2, reads EAGVAQSPRYKIIEKRQSVAFWCNPISGHATLYWYQQILGQGPKLLIQFQNNGVVDDSQLPKDRFSAERLKGVDSTLKIQPAKLEDSAVYLCASSSGPYYGYTFGSGTRLTVV.

This chain uses TRBV6-8 with TRBJ1-1; no firm D call. CDR1 is MNHGY and CDR2 is SAAAGT in the germline V gene. This CDR3 has 14 residues. V was clipped by 6 bases and J by 4 bases, with 15 bases between them. The DNA for the CDR3 is TGTGCCAGCAGCTCATATGGCCGGGGCACTGAAGCTTTCTTT. This sequence encodes CASSSYGRGTEAFF.

The CDR3 reads CASSYQGEQFF. The CDR3 DNA reads as TGTGCCAGCAGTTATCAGGGTGAGCAGTTCTTC. V and J are TRBV28 and TRBJ2-1; weak D call: TRBD1 (5 bases). The CDR3 is 11 residues long. Trimming stripped 4 bases from V and 9 bases from J, with 7 bases between. Germline CDR1 MDHEN, CDR2 SYDVKM.

The CDR3 is CASSPTPLTQGTQYF. CDR3 nucleotide sequence: TGCGCCAGCAGTCCTACTCCCCTCACGCAAGGTACGCAGTATTTT. The genes are TRBV5-1 and TRBJ2-3, with no clear D. Germline CDR1 is SGHRS and CDR2 is YFSETQ. V dropped 5 bases and J dropped 8 bases, with 21 bases sitting between them. The CDR3 has 15 residues.

V and J are TRBV4-3 and TRBJ2-5, with a tentative D call TRBD2 (7 bases). The DNA end is more similar to TRBJ2-7, so the J call may be wrong. CDR3 length: 16 residues. Germline V CDR1 and CDR2: LGHNA, YSLEER. The CDR3 loop reads CASSQTVGGGLDEQYF. The CDR3 DNA follows: TGCGCCAGCAGCCAGACAGTAGGGGGGGGGCTCGACGAGCAGTACTTC.

The chain recombines TRBV6-1 with TRBJ1-5; D might be TRBD1 (6 bases). The CDR3 length is 17 residues. Germline V gene sequence: CDR1 MNHNS, CDR2 SASEGT. V lost 3 bases to trimming and J lost 4 bases, with 19 bases between them. The CDR3 loop reads CASSDLRGKRVNQPQHF. DNA for the CDR3: TGTGCCAGCAGTGACCTAAGGGGGAAACGGGTTAATCAGCCCCAGCATTTT.

The chain uses TRBV5-5 and TRBJ1-2, with D unresolved. CDR1 is SGHKS, CDR2 YYEKEE, per germline (reference sequence). V was pared by 8 bases and J by 9 bases, with 17 bases between. The CDR3 loop spans 12 amino acids. CDR3 bases: TGTGCCAGTTGGACCACCAGACCAAGCTACACCTTC. Its translation: CASWTTRPSYTF.

J is TRBJ1-5 and V is TRBV9; D is unresolved. V was shortened by 3 bases and J by 2 bases, with 9 bases between the two germline ends. Germline V gene sequence: CDR1 SGDLS, CDR2 YYNGEE. The CDR3 loop spans 14 amino acids. CDR3 loop: CASSALGGNQPQHF. The CDR3 coding sequence is TGTGCCAGCAGCGCCCTCGGGGGCAATCAGCCCCAGCATTTT.

The rearrangement links TRBV4-3 to TRBJ1-6; the match to TRBD1 covers 9 bases. CDR1 is LGHNA and CDR2 is YSLEER in the germline V gene. Unmatched junction bases numbered 5, after V lost 4 bases and J lost 4 bases. This CDR3 is 16 amino acids long. CDR3 in amino acids: CASSLAGTGYNSPLHF. The CDR3, as DNA: TGCGCCAGCAGCCTGGCGGGGACAGGGTATAATTCACCCCTCCACTTT.

The chain has TRBV19 and TRBJ2-2, with TRBD2 identical over 12 bases. The CDR3 sequence is 15 residues long. The J segment lost 6 bases and the V segment lost 3 bases, leaving 2 bases of the junction unmatched. Looked up from germline, CDR1 is LNHDA and CDR2 is SQIVND (reference sequence). The CDR3 DNA sequence: TGTGCCAGTAGTATGGCTAGCGGGAGGGCCGGGGAGCTGTTTTTT. Encoded protein: CASSMASGRAGELFF.

The rearrangement joins TRBV9 to TRBJ1-6; 8 bases are a match to TRBD1. From germline, CDR1 is SGDLS and CDR2 YYNGEE. Losses at the gene ends were 3 bases for V and 8 bases for J; bases not matched to a gene: 25. The length of the CDR3 is 21 residues. The CDR3 loop is CASSAPLRGQGPYSMDSPLHF. CDR3 DNA sequence: TGTGCCAGCAGCGCCCCCCTGAGAGGACAGGGCCCATATAGCATGGATTCACCCCTCCACTTT. The variable domain in full, with the rest retrieved from reference TRBV9 and TRBJ1-6, is DSGVTQTPKHLITATGQRVTLRCSPRSGDLSVYWYQQSLDQGLQFLIQYYNGEERAKGNILERFSAQQFPDLHSELNLSSLELGDSALYFCASSAPLRGQGPYSMDSPLHFGNGTRLTVT.

The rearrangement uses TRBV2 and TRBJ1-2, with D possibly TRBD1 on 5 matching bases. The germline V gene has CDR1 SNHLY and CDR2 FYNNEI. This CDR3 is built from 12 residues. V gave up 4 bases and J gave up 2 bases, with 5 bases separating them. CDR3: CASSAGNYGYTF. CDR3 in DNA: TGTGCCAGCAGTGCAGGGAACTATGGCTACACCTTC.

J is TRBJ1-2 and V is TRBV27, with D maybe TRBD1 (5 bases). The CDR3 runs 13 residues. Germline V lookup: CDR1 MNHEY, CDR2 SMNVEV (reference sequence). V lost 2 bases and J lost 7, with 11 bases in between. In nucleotides, the CDR3 is TGTGCCAGCAGTTTAATGGGGGGGGGTGGCTACACCTTC. Translation: CASSLMGGGGYTF.

The chain has TRBV5-1 and TRBJ1-2; no clear D gene. The CDR3 has 16 amino acids. Germline CDR1 and CDR2: SGHRS and YFSETQ. Trimming cost V 2 bases and J 8 bases, with 22 bases left between them. The CDR3 here is CASSFLSRRGGKGYTF. CDR3 DNA: TGCGCCAGCAGCTTCCTATCGCGAAGAGGCGGGAAGGGCTACACCTTC.

This chain connects TRBV5-1 to TRBJ2-5; TRBD1 matches at 8 bases. Germline V lookup: CDR1 SGHRS, CDR2 YFSETQ. The CDR3 loop spans 15 amino acids. The V segment lost 0 bases and the J segment 5 bases; nucleotides outside the gene matches: 6. DNA for the CDR3: TGCGCCAGCAGCTTGGTACAGGGGGAGGTGGAGACCCAGTACTTC. It encodes CASSLVQGEVETQYF.

This clone was seen just once. V is TRBV27 and J is TRBJ1-2; D not certain. CDR3 size: 13 residues. The germline V gene encodes CDR1 MNHEY and CDR2 SMNVEV (reference sequence). V lost 6 bases, J lost 2 bases, and 10 bases lay in between. CDR3 loop: CASRGRQNYGYTF. CDR3 coding DNA: TGTGCCAGCAGGGGTCGCCAGAACTATGGCTACACCTTC.